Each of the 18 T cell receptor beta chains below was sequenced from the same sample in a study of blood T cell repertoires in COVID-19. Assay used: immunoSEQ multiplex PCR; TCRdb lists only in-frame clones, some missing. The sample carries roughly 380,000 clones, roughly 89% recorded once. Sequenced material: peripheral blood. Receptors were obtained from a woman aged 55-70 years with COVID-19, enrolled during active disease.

This chain's CDR3 is CASRGGLGYEQYF. CDR3 DNA: TGTGCCAGCAGGGGGGGACTAGGTTACGAGCAGTACTTC. The rearrangement joins TRBV25-1 to TRBJ2-7, with TRBD2 matching 8 bases. V gave up 6 bases and J gave up 4 bases; unmatched junction bases: 5. The CDR3 is 13 residues long. CDR1 is MGHDK and CDR2 is SYGVNS in the germline V gene.

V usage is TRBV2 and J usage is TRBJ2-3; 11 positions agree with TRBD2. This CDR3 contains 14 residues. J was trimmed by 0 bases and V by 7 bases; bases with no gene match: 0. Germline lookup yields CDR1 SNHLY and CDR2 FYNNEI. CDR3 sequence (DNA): TGTGCCAGCATAGCGGGGGGGAGCACAGATACGCAGTATTTT. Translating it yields CASIAGGSTDTQYF.

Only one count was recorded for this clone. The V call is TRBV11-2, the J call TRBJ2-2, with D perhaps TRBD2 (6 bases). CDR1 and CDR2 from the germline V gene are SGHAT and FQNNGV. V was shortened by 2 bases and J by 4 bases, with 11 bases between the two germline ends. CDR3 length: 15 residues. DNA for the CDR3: TGTGCCAGCAGCTTAATCCTCGGGGGCACCGGGGAGCTGTTTTTT. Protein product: CASSLILGGTGELFF.

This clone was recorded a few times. The CDR3: CASSVDRGNTEAFF. The CDR3 nucleotides are TGTGCCAGCAGCGTCGACAGGGGGAACACTGAAGCTTTCTTT. The chain couples TRBV9 to TRBJ1-1; 8 positions match TRBD1. Germline V gives CDR1 SGDLS, CDR2 YYNGEE. The junction had 1 base not matched to a gene; V was cut back by 2 bases and J by 1 base. The length of the CDR3 is 14 residues.

The CDR3 spells CASTLMGQVNSPLHF. The CDR3 DNA reads as TGTGCCAGCACCCTCATGGGACAGGTTAATTCACCCCTCCACTTT. The V call is TRBV6-5, the J call TRBJ1-6; 8 nucleotides agree with TRBD1. The V gene end was trimmed by 7 bases and the J gene end by 6 bases; junction bases not matched to a gene: 8. This CDR3 region has 15 residues. Germline V CDR1 and CDR2: MNHEY, SVGAGI.

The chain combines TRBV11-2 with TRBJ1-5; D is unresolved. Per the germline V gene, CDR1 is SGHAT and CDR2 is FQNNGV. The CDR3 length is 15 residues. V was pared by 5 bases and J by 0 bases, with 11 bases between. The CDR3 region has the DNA TGTGCCAGCAGCCCCACAGAGAATAGCAATCAGCCCCAGCATTTT. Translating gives CASSPTENSNQPQHF.

The CDR3 region is CASSLLNREAFF. In nucleotides, the CDR3 is TGTGCCAGCAGTTTGTTGAACAGAGAAGCTTTCTTT. The chain recombines TRBV12-3 or TRBV12-4 with TRBJ1-1; D uncertain. V was shortened by 3 bases and J by 8 bases, with 10 bases between the two germline ends. This CDR3 spans 12 amino acids.

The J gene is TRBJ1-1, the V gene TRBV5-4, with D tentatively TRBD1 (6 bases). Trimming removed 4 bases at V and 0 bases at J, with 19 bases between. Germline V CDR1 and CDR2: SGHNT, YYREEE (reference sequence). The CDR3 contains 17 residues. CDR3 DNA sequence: TGTGCCAGCAGCCCGTCGACAGGACCCCGCATGAACACTGAAGCTTTCTTT. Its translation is CASSPSTGPRMNTEAFF. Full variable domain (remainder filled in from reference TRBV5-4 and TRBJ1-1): ETGVTQSPTHLIKTRGQQVTLRCSSQSGHNTVSWYQQALGQGPQFIFQYYREEENGRGNFPPRFSGLQFPNYSSELNVNALELDDSALYLCASSPSTGPRMNTEAFFGQGTRLTVV.

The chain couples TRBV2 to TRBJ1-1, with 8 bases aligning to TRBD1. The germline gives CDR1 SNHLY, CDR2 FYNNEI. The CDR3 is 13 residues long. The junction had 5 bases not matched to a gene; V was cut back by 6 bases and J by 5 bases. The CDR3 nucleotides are TGTGCCAGCAGGCCCCGGGACAGGACTGAAGCTTTCTTT. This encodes CASRPRDRTEAFF.

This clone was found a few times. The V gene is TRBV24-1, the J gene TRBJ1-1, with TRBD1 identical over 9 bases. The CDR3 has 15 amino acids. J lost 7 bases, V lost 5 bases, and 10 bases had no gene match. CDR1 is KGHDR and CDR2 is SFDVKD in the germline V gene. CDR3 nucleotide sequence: TGTGCCACCAGTGGCGGGACAGGGTGGTTTAGTGAAGCTTTCTTT. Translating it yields CATSGGTGWFSEAFF.

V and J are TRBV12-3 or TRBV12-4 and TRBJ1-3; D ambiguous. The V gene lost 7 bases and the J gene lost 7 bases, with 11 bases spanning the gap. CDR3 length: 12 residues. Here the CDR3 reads CASNRIGNTIYF. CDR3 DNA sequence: TGTGCCAGCAATCGCATTGGCAACACCATATATTTT.

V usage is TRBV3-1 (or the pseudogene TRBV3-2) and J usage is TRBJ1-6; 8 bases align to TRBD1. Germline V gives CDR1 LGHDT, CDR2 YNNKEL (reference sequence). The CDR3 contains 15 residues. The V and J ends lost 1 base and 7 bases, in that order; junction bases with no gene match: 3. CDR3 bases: TGTGCCAGCAGCCAAGGTCAGGGGGCGAATTCACCCCTCCACTTT. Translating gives CASSQGQGANSPLHF.

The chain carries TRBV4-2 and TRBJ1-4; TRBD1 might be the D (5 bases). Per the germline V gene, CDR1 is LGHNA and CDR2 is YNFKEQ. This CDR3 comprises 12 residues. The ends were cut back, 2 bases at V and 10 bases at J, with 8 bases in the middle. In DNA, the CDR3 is TGTGCCAGCAGCCAAACAGGCCCAAAACTGTTTTTT. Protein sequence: CASSQTGPKLFF.

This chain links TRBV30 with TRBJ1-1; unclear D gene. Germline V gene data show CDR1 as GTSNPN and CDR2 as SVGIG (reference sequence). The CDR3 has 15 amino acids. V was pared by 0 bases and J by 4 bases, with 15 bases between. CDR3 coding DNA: TGTGCCTGGAGTGTTGGTCTCGTTTCGGGCACTGAAGCTTTCTTT. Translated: CAWSVGLVSGTEAFF.

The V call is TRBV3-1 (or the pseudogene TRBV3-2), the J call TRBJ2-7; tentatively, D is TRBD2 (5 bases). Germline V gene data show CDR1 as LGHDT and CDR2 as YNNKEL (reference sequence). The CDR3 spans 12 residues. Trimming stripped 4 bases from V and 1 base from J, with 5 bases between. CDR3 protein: CASSRESYEQYF. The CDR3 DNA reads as TGTGCCAGCAGCCGGGAGTCCTACGAGCAGTACTTC.

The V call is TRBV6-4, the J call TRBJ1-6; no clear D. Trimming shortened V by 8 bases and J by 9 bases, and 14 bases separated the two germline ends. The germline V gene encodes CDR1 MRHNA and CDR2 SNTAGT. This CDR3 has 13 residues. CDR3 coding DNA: TGTGCCAGCGGCCAGAATTCAGGTTCACCCCTCCACTTT. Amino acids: CASGQNSGSPLHF.

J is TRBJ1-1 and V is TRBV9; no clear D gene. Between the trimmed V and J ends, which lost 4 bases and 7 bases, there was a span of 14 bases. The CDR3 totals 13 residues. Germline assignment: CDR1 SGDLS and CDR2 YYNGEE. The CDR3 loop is CASSTLETGEAFF. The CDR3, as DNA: TGTGCCAGCAGCACCCTCGAGACGGGTGAAGCTTTCTTT. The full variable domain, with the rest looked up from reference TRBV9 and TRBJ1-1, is DSGVTQTPKHLITATGQRVTLRCSPRSGDLSVYWYQQSLDQGLQFLIQYYNGEERAKGNILERFSAQQFPDLHSELNLSSLELGDSALYFCASSTLETGEAFFGQGTRLTVV.

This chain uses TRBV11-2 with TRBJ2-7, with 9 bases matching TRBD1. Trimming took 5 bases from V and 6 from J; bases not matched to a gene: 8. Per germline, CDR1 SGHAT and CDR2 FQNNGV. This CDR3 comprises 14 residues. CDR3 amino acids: CASSMGGQGTEQYF. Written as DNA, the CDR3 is TGTGCCAGCAGCATGGGGGGACAGGGCACCGAGCAGTACTTC.